Presented here are 10 T cell receptor beta chains from one specimen sequenced in a study of blood T cell repertoires in COVID-19. Measured with immunoSEQ multiplex PCR; TCRdb has only the in-frame clones, and not every one. The repertoire consists of about 170,000 clones, with 84% occurring once and the leading ten covering 7.7%. Input material: peripheral blood. The origin of the receptors is a man aged 35-49 years who had recovered from COVID-19.

This rearrangement joins TRBV24-1 to TRBJ2-1; TRBD2 matches 8 bases. This CDR3 spans 17 amino acids. The trim removed 1 base at V and 9 bases at J, leaving 13 bases unmatched. Germline V lookup: CDR1 KGHDR, CDR2 SFDVKD. The CDR3 here is CATSDFDGSSGNLEQFF. The CDR3 DNA is TGTGCCACCAGTGATTTTGATGGGAGTAGCGGGAATCTTGAGCAGTTCTTC.

This clone was counted only a few times. The J gene is TRBJ1-4, the V gene TRBV6-6, with D possibly matching TRBD1 (6 bases). The germline V gene has CDR1 MNHNY and CDR2 SVGAGI (reference sequence). Trimming stripped 9 bases from V and 7 bases from J, with 15 bases between. This CDR3 comprises 13 residues. The CDR3 spells CARHLGASEKLFF. The CDR3 DNA reads TGTGCCAGACATCTGGGGGCAAGTGAAAAACTGTTTTTT.

The chain uses TRBV3-1 (or the pseudogene TRBV3-2) and TRBJ2-2; D uncertain. Germline V gene lookup returns CDR1 LGHDT and CDR2 YNNKEL (reference sequence). This CDR3 spans 14 amino acids. V lost 0 bases and J 6 bases, leaving 8 bases between the germline ends. CDR3 amino acids: CASSQDPGSGELFF. The CDR3 DNA follows: TGTGCCAGCAGCCAAGACCCGGGTTCCGGGGAGCTGTTTTTT.

This clone was found a few times. This chain links TRBV6-5 with TRBJ1-1; D perhaps matches TRBD1 (6 bases). The CDR3 consists of 14 residues. V lost 0 bases and J lost 3, with 8 bases in between. Per germline, CDR1 MNHEY and CDR2 SVGAGI. CDR3 bases: TGTGCCAGCAGTTACTCGTACAGGGACACTGAAGCTTTCTTT. Translating it yields CASSYSYRDTEAFF.

The chain recombines TRBV12-3 or TRBV12-4 with TRBJ2-1; possible D gene TRBD2, 5 bases. CDR3 length equals 13 residues. Trimming removed 5 bases at V and 6 bases at J, with 11 bases between. CDR3 bases: TGTGCCAGCAGTCGCAGCGGCCCCAATGAGCAGTTCTTC. This sequence encodes CASSRSGPNEQFF.

The chain employs TRBV2 and TRBJ1-1, with D unclear. From germline, CDR1 is SNHLY and CDR2 FYNNEI. V gave up 6 bases and J gave up 5 bases, with 13 bases separating them. This CDR3 is 13 amino acids long. CDR3 DNA sequence: TGTGCCAGCAGCCGACACGGTAATACTGAAGCTTTCTTT. The encoded protein is CASSRHGNTEAFF.

The V call is TRBV30, the J call TRBJ1-6, with TRBD1 matching over 7 bases. Germline V lookup: CDR1 GTSNPN, CDR2 SVGIG (reference sequence). The CDR3 extends over 14 amino acids. V trimming: 4 bases; J trimming: 5 bases; junction bases outside the gene matches: 5. DNA of the CDR3: TGTGCCTGGACTCCGGGGACAGATAATTCACCCCTCCACTTT. Its translation is CAWTPGTDNSPLHF.

The chain is built from TRBV19 and TRBJ1-2, with 7 positions matching TRBD1. The CDR3 spans 12 residues. With V trimmed by 6 bases and J by 7 bases, 5 bases remained unmatched. The germline V gene encodes CDR1 LNHDA and CDR2 SQIVND (reference sequence). CDR3 loop: CASRNDRVGYTF. DNA for the CDR3: TGTGCCAGTAGAAATGACAGGGTTGGCTACACCTTC.

V gene TRBV9 combines with J gene TRBJ2-7; 13 nucleotides line up with TRBD2. The CDR3 is 16 residues long. CDR1 and CDR2 from the germline V gene are SGDLS and YYNGEE. With V trimmed by 9 bases and J by 1 base, 10 bases remained unmatched. The chain's CDR3 is CATNTRTSGSSYEQYF. The CDR3 DNA reads TGTGCCACCAACACACGGACTAGCGGGAGTTCCTACGAGCAGTACTTC.

This chain uses TRBV20-1 with TRBJ2-1; 10 bases line up with TRBD2. V gave up 3 bases and J gave up 5 bases; unmatched junction bases: 1. CDR1 and CDR2 from the germline V gene are DFQATT and SNEGSKA (reference sequence). The CDR3 covers 13 residues. CDR3 DNA: TGCAGTGCTAGTAGCGGGGGGAACAATGAGCAGTTCTTC. Translation: CSASSGGNNEQFF.